Below, one T cell receptor (beta chain) is given with its context. Its matching antigen is unknown. The sample is drawn from a study of response to subunit inactivated influenza vaccine. CDR3 length: 15 amino acids. Trimming removed 0 bases from V and 6 bases from J; junction bases left unmatched: 4. Germline values: CDR1 SGDLS, CDR2 YYNGEE. Study-level findings and limits: The authors proposed limited new T cell recruitment per seasonal influenza vaccination.

One entry per CDR3 protein, called by TCRdb with MiXCR from the RT-PCR reads. The sample includes around 480,000 distinct CDR3 sequences, approximately 11% of them seen just once. The rearrangement uses TRBV9 and TRBJ2-3; TRBD2 matches at 10 bases. This sequence was found in a man aged 50 to 60 who received an inactivated influenza vaccine. The sample consisted of PBMCs from blood, taken more than 35 days after vaccination. The CDR3 spells CASSVEAGGSDTQYF. The DNA of the CDR3 is TGTGCCAGCAGCGTAGAAGCGGGGGGGTCGGATACGCAGTATTTT.